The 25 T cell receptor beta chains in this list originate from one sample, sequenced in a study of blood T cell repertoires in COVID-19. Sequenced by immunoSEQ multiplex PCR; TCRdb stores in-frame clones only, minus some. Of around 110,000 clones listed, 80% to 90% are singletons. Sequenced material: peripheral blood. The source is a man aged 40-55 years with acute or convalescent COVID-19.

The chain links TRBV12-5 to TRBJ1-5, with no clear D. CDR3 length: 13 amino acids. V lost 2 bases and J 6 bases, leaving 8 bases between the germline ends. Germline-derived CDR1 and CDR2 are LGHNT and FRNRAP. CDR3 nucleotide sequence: TGTGCTAGTGGTTTGATGACTGTTCAGCCCCAGCATTTT. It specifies CASGLMTVQPQHF.

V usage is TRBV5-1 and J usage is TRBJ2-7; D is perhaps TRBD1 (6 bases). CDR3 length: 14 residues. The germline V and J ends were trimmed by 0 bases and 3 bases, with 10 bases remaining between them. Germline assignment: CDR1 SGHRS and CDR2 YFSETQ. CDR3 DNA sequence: TGCGCCAGCAGCTTGGCCATGACAGGCTACGAGCAGTACTTC. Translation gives CASSLAMTGYEQYF.

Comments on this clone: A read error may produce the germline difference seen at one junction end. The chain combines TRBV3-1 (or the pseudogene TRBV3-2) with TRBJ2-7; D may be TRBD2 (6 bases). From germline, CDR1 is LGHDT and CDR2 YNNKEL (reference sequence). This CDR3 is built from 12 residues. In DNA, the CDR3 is TGTGCCAGCAGCCAAGTCGGGGGAGAGCGGCACTTC. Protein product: CASSQVGGERHF.

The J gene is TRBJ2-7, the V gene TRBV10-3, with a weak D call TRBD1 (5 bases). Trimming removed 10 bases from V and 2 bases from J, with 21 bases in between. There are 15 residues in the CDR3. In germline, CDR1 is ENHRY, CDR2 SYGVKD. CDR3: CATGPVQGGAYEQYF. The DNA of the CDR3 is TGTGCCACCGGTCCAGTCCAGGGTGGTGCCTACGAGCAGTACTTC.

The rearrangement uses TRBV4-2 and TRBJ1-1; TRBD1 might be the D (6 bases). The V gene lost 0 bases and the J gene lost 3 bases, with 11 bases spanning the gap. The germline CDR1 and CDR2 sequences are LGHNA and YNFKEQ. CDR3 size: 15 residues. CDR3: CASSQEQGVDTEAFF. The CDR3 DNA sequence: TGTGCCAGCAGCCAAGAACAGGGAGTCGACACTGAAGCTTTCTTT.

The CDR3 coding sequence is TGTGCCACCAGCAGTCCGGGACAGGGGTCCGAGACCCAGTACTTC. Amino acids: CATSSPGQGSETQYF. V usage is TRBV15 and J usage is TRBJ2-5; 10 bases agree with TRBD1. With 3 bases clipped from V and 5 bases from J, the junction kept 6 bases outside the gene matches. There are 15 residues in the CDR3. Germline CDR1 and CDR2: LNHNV and YYDKDF (reference sequence).

In DNA form, the CDR3 reads TGTGCCAGCAGCCAAGCCGGACTCTCCTACGAGCAGTACTTC. Protein: CASSQAGLSYEQYF. V gene TRBV14 combines with J gene TRBJ2-7, with a tentative D call TRBD2 (5 bases). The ends were cut back, 1 base at V and 0 bases at J, with 7 bases in the middle. The germline V gene has CDR1 SGHDN and CDR2 FVKESK. The CDR3 sequence is 14 residues long.

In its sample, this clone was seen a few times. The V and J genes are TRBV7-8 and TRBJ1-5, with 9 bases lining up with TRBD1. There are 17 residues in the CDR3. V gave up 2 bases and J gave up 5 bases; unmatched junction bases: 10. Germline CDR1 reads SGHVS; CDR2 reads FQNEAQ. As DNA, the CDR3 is TGTGCCAGCAGCTTACCCCCAGGGACAGGGATTCATCAGCCCCAGCATTTT. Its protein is CASSLPPGTGIHQPQHF.

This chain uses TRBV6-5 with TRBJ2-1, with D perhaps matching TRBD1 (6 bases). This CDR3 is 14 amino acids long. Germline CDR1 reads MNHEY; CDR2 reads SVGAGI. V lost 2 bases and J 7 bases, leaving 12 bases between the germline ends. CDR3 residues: CASSYGGKGNEQFF. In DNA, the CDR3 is TGTGCCAGCAGTTACGGGGGCAAGGGGAATGAGCAGTTCTTC.

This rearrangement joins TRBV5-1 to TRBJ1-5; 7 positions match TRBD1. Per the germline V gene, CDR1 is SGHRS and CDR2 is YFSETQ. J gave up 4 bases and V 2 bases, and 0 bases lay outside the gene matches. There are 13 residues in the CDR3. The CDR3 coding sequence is TGCGCCAGCAGCTTACAGGGGAATCAGCCCCAGCATTTT. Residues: CASSLQGNQPQHF.

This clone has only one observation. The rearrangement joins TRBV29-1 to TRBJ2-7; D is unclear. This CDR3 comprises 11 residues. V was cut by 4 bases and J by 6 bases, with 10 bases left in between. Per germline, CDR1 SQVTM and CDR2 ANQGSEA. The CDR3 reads CSVGPISEQYF. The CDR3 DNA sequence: TGCAGCGTTGGGCCAATCAGCGAGCAGTACTTC.

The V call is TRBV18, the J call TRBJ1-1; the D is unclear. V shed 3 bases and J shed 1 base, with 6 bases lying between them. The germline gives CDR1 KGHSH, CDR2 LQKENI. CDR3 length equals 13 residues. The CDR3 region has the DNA TGTGCCAGCTCACCCGCAGAGAACACTGAAGCTTTCTTT. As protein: CASSPAENTEAFF.

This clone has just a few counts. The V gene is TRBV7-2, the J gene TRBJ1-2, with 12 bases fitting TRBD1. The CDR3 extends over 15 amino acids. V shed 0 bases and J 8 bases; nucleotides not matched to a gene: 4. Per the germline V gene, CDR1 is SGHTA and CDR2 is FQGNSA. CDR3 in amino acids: CASSLAGTGGQGYTF. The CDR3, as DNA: TGTGCCAGCAGCTTAGCCGGGACAGGGGGCCAGGGCTACACCTTC. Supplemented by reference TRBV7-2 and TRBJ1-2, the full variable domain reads GAGVSQSPSNKVTEKGKDVELRCDPISGHTALYWYRQSLGQGLEFLIYFQGNSAPDKSGLPSDRFSAERTGGSVSTLTIQRTQQEDSAVYLCASSLAGTGGQGYTFGSGTRLTVV.

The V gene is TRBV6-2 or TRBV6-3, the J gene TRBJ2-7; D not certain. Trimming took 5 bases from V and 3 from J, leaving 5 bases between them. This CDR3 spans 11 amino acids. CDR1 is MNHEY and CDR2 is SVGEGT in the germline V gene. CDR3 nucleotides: TGTGCCAGCAGTGAGGACTACGAGCAGTACTTC. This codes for CASSEDYEQYF.

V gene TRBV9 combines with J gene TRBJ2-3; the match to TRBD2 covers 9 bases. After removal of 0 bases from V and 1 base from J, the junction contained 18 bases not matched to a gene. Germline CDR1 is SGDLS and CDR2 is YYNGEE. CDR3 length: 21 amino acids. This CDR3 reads CASSVVAHPGLAVLRTDTQYF. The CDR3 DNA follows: TGTGCCAGCAGCGTAGTGGCCCACCCGGGACTAGCAGTCCTCCGCACAGATACGCAGTATTTT.

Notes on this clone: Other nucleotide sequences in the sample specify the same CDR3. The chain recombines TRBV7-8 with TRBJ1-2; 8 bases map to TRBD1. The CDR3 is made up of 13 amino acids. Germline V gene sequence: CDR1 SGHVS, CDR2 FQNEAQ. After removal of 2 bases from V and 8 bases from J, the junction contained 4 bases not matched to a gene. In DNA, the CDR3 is TGTGCCAGCAGCTTACAGGGGGCGAGAGGCTACACCTTC. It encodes CASSLQGARGYTF.

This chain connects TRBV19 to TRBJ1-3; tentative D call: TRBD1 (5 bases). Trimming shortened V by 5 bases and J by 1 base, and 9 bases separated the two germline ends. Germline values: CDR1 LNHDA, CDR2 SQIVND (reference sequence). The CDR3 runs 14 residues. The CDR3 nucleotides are TGTGCCAGTAGTTTACAGGCTTCTGGAAACACCATATATTTT. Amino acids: CASSLQASGNTIYF. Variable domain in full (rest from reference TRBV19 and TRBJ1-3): DGGITQSPKYLFRKEGQNVTLSCEQNLNHDAMYWYRQDPGQGLRLIYYSQIVNDFQKGDIAEGYSVSREKKESFPLTVTSAQKNPTAFYLCASSLQASGNTIYFGEGSWLTVV.

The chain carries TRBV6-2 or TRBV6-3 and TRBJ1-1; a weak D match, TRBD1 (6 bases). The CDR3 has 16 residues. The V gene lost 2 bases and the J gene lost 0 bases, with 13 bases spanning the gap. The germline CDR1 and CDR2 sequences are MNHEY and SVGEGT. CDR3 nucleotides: TGTGCCAGCAGTTACGGGGGGGGCTGGATGAACACTGAAGCTTTCTTT. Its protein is CASSYGGGWMNTEAFF.

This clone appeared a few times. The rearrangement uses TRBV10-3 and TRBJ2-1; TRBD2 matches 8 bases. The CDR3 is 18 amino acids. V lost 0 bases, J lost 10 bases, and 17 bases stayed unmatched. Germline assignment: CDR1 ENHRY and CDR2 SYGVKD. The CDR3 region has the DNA TGTGCCATCAGTGAGTCACTAGGGCTAGCGGGCGCCCCCGCGGAGCAGTTCTTC. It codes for CAISESLGLAGAPAEQFF.

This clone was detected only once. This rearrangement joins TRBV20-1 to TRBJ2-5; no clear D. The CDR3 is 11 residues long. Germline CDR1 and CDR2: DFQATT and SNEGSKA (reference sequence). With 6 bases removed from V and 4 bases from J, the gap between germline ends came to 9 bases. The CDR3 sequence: CSAESRETQYF. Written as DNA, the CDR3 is TGCAGTGCGGAGTCTAGAGAGACCCAGTACTTC.

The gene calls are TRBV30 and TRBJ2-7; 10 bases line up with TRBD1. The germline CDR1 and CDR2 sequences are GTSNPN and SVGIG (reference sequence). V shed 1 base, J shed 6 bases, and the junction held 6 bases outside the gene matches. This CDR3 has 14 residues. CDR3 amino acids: CAWSGGTGVIEQYF. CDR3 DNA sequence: TGTGCCTGGAGTGGGGGGACAGGGGTGATCGAGCAGTACTTC. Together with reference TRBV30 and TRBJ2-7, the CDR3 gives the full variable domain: SQTIHQWPATLVQPVGSPLSLECTVEGTSNPNLYWYRQAAGRGLQLLFYSVGIGQISSEVPQNLSASRPQDRQFILSSKKLLLSDSGFYLCAWSGGTGVIEQYFGPGTRLTVT.

CDR3 DNA: TGTGCCAGCAGCGGGGACAGGGTGAACTATGGCTACACCTTC. It encodes CASSGDRVNYGYTF. The rearrangement joins TRBV6-5 to TRBJ1-2; TRBD1 aligns across 9 bases. With 6 bases clipped from V and 2 bases from J, the junction kept 4 bases outside the gene matches. The CDR3 has 14 amino acids. Germline values: CDR1 MNHEY, CDR2 SVGAGI.

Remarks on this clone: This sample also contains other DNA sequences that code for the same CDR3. Written as DNA, the CDR3 is TGTGCCAGTAGTATAAGAGGCTACACTGAAGCTTTCTTT. Its protein is CASSIRGYTEAFF. The chain couples TRBV19 to TRBJ1-1; D remains unclear. Germline V gives CDR1 LNHDA, CDR2 SQIVND (reference sequence). The CDR3 covers 13 residues. The germline V and J ends were trimmed by 2 bases and 3 bases, with 7 bases remaining between them.

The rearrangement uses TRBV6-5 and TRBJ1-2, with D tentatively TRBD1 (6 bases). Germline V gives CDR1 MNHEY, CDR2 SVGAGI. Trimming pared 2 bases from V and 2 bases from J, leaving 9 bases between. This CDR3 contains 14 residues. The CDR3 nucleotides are TGTGCCAGCAGTTACCTGGACAGCAACTATGGCTACACCTTC. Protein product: CASSYLDSNYGYTF.

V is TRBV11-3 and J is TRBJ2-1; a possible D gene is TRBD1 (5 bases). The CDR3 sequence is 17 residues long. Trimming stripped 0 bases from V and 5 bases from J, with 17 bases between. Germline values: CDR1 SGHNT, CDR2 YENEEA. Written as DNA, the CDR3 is TGTGCCAGCAGCTTAGACTCGGGCAGGGTATTCGACAATGAGCAGTTCTTC. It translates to CASSLDSGRVFDNEQFF.